The clone carrying this TCR beta chain appeared many times. Regarding time point: newly diagnosed GD, antithyroid drugs for less than 3 months. PBMCs provided the RNA from which the TCR library was made. This sample is part of a study of regulatory T cells in long-lasting Graves disease. CDR3 size: 15 residues. Per germline, CDR1 MNHEY and CDR2 SVGAGI. Between the trimmed V and J ends, which lost 4 bases and 9 bases, there was a span of 16 bases. Combining iRepertoire HTBI primers with Arm-PCR of CDR3 regions, the authors built TCR beta libraries. As handled by the study authors: Identification yielded 62 TRBV and roughly 14 TRBJ segments across samples. TCRdb ran MiXCR on the multiplex PCR reads and lists one entry per CDR3 protein. It is TCRdb's table, rather than the study itself, that gives the V and J calls and clone size. The top ten hold about 20% of the sample, which has 300,000 to 450,000 distinct CDR3 sequences, roughly a sixth seen once.

The sample in question was peripheral blood mononuclear cells (PBMCs), obtained at new diagnosis, from a patient treated with antithyroid drugs. The receptor was isolated from a female donor with Graves disease. The V call is TRBV6-5, the J call TRBJ1-6; the D is unclear. DNA for the CDR3: TGTGCCAGCAGTTCCGCGGCAGGAAAGGGTTCACCCCTCCACTTT. It codes for CASSSAAGKGSPLHF.